This entry features one TCR beta chain sequence. The antigen is not known. This entry belongs to a study of early T cells in non-severe SARS-CoV-2 infection. As for the study in general: Sequenced bulk RNA came from whole blood that was unsorted, and chains were unpaired. Study observations and caveats: Clonotype matching in VDJdb favored anti-spike CD8 responses and did not capture private and CD4 specificities.

Each cDNA molecule carried a unique molecular identifier. TCRdb reanalysed the 5' RACE reads using MiXCR and keeps one entry per CDR3 protein. The repertoire includes fewer than 110,000 distinct CDR3 sequences, around 10% of them detected once, and 6.5% to 8% sits in the top ten. Per the germline V gene, CDR1 is DFQATT and CDR2 is SNEGSKA (reference sequence). This CDR3 has 14 residues. Germline trimming cut 2 bases from V and 5 bases from J; bases unmatched to any gene: 8. The V gene is TRBV20-1, the J gene TRBJ2-7; TRBD2 aligns across 8 bases. The source material was whole blood. This receptor was taken from an adult who was a healthcare worker with PCR-confirmed SARS-CoV-2 infection or an uninfected control (not recorded which). This CDR3 reads CSARFGRAPHEQYF. CDR3 nucleotides: TGCAGTGCTAGATTCGGGAGGGCCCCCCACGAGCAGTACTTC.